This is a list of T cell receptor beta chains from one sample in a study of T cell changes during pregnancy in multiple sclerosis. This table comes from immunoSEQ multiplex PCR, and its TCRdb copy is limited to in-frame clones, with some not included. The table records tens of thousands of clones, 85% to 95% of them present only once. The material sequenced was peripheral blood, taken in the third trimester of pregnancy. Every receptor here comes from a female donor in good health, enrolled as a control in a pregnancy study. The CDR3 runs from the conserved cysteine through the conserved F or W. A D gene is named only where the DNA matches it firmly.

J | D | V | CDR3 | DNA
TRBJ2-3 | TRBD2 | TRBV4-2 | CASSQEASGRAGADTQYF | TGTGCCAGCAGCCAAGAGGCTAGCGGGAGGGCCGGGGCAGATACGCAGTATTTT
TRBJ1-2 | TRBD1 | TRBV7-9 | CASSPDPPDRVLYGYTF | TGTGCCAGCAGCCCCGACCCCCCGGACAGGGTCCTCTATGGCTACACCTTC
TRBJ1-2 | TRBD1 | TRBV6-5 | CASSRQGEDGYTF | TGTGCCAGCAGCAGGCAGGGGGAGGATGGCTACACCTTC
TRBJ2-1 | TRBD2 | TRBV13 | CASSLVGGNEQFF | TGTGCCAGCAGCTTAGTCGGGGGGAATGAGCAGTTCTTC
TRBJ1-2 | TRBD1 | TRBV7-8 | CASSLTQGAVYGYTF | TGTGCCAGCAGCTTAACCCAGGGGGCGGTCTATGGCTACACCTTC
TRBJ2-7 | . | TRBV27 | CASSFRAGRSYEQYF | TGTGCCAGCAGTTTTAGGGCAGGGCGATCCTACGAGCAGTACTTC
TRBJ1-2 | . | TRBV28 | CASSLDLGRYYGYTF | TGTGCCAGCAGTTTAGACCTCGGGAGATACTATGGCTACACCTTC
TRBJ2-7 | TRBD1 | TRBV28 | CASSFPQDRGSYEQYF | TGTGCCAGCAGTTTCCCCCAAGACAGGGGCTCCTACGAGCAGTACTTC
TRBJ2-1 | TRBD2 | TRBV4-1 | CASSLDGLAGGDEQFF | TGCGCCAGCAGCCTGGACGGGCTAGCGGGGGGAGATGAGCAGTTCTTC
TRBJ1-6 | . | TRBV18 | CASSPGGSNSPLHF | TGTGCCAGCTCTCCGGGGGGGTCTAATTCACCCCTCCACTTT
TRBJ1-4 | . | TRBV4-1 | CASSQMGLPNEKLFF | TGCGCCAGCAGCCAAATGGGACTTCCTAATGAAAAACTGTTTTTT
TRBJ1-5 | . | TRBV19 | CASTGTPYQPQHF | TGTGCCAGTACCGGGACACCTTATCAGCCCCAGCATTTT
TRBJ1-1 | . | TRBV28 | CASSSSAHRNTEAFF | TGTGCCAGCAGTTCAAGCGCCCATCGTAACACTGAAGCTTTCTTT
TRBJ1-2 | . | TRBV29-1 | CSVNRMIGYTF | TGCAGCGTTAACAGGATGATCGGCTACACCTTC
TRBJ2-5 | TRBD2 | TRBV5-4 | CASSLDLAGGQETQYF | TGTGCCAGCAGCTTGGATCTAGCGGGGGGCCAAGAGACCCAGTACTTC
TRBJ2-7 | TRBD2 | TRBV5-1 | CASSGSGDSYEQYF | TGCGCCAGCAGCGGAAGCGGGGACTCCTACGAGCAGTACTTC
TRBJ2-7 | TRBD1 | TRBV30 | CAWTRTGGEQYF | TGTGCCTGGACGCGGACAGGGGGGGAGCAGTACTTC
TRBJ2-3 | TRBD1 | TRBV5-1 | CASSFRGRFGTDTQYF | TGCGCCAGCAGCTTTAGGGGGCGCTTCGGCACAGATACGCAGTATTTT
TRBJ2-7 | . | TRBV29-1 | CSARDTNYEQYF | TGCAGCGCCCGGGACACTAACTACGAGCAGTACTTC
TRBJ1-1 | . | TRBV21-1 | CASSSRARGTEAFF | TGTGCCAGCAGCTCCCGGGCTCGAGGGACTGAAGCTTTCTTT
TRBJ1-6 | . | TRBV5-1 | CASSLVRASLNSPLHF | TGCGCCAGCAGCCTGGTTCGAGCCTCTCTTAATTCACCCCTCCACTTT
TRBJ2-2 | . | TRBV10-3 | CAIRGTSNGELFF | TGTGCCATCAGGGGGACTTCTAACGGGGAGCTGTTTTTT
TRBJ2-4 | . | TRBV6-6 | CASSRSQGGNIQYF | TGTGCCAGCAGTAGGTCTCAGGGGGGAAACATTCAGTACTTC
TRBJ2-7 | . | TRBV5-6 | CASSLRGEQYF | TGTGCCAGCAGCTTACGGGGGGAGCAGTACTTC
TRBJ2-3 | TRBD2 | TRBV27 | CASSPRGLAGDDTDTQYF | TGTGCCAGCAGCCCCCGGGGACTAGCGGGAGACGACACAGATACGCAGTATTTT
TRBJ2-7 | TRBD2 | TRBV6-5 | CASSYSAGYGREQYF | TGTGCCAGCAGTTACTCGGCGGGTTACGGGAGGGAGCAGTACTTC